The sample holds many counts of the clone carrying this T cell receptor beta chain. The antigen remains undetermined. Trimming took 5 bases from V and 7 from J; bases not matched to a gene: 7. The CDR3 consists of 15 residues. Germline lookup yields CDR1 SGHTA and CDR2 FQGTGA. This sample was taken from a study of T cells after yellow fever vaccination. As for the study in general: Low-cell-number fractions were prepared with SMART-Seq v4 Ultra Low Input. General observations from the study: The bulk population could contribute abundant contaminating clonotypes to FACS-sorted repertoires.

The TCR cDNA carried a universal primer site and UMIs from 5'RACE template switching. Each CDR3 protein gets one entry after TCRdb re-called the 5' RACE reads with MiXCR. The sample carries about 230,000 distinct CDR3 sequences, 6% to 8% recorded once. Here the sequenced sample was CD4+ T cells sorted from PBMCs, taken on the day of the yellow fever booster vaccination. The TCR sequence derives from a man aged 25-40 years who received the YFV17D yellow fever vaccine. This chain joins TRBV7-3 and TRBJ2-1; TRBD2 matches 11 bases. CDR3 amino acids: CASSLSGRAGNEQFF. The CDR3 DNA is TGTGCCAGCAGCCTTAGCGGGAGGGCCGGTAATGAGCAGTTCTTC.